Below, 22 T cell receptor beta chains from the same sample are listed, as sequenced in a study of blood T cell repertoires in COVID-19. The repertoire was sequenced with immunoSEQ multiplex PCR; TCRdb's copy has only in-frame clones and lacks some. The data hold about half a million clones, with 80% to 90% observed a single time. The sequencing sample was made of peripheral blood. All receptors come from a human donor in a cohort sampled during active COVID-19.

The CDR3 protein is CASSLTSGSDIGYGYTF. The CDR3 DNA reads TGTGCCAGCAGCTTGACGTCCGGTTCAGACATCGGCTATGGCTACACCTTC. This sequence joins TRBV5-6 and TRBJ1-2; no clear D. V gave up 1 base and J gave up 4 bases, with 20 bases separating them. The CDR3 extends over 17 amino acids. CDR1 is SGHDT, CDR2 YYEEEE, per germline.

This clone was picked up a small number of times. The chain recombines TRBV7-9 with TRBJ2-2; D not resolved. CDR1 SEHNR and CDR2 FQNEAQ come from the germline V gene (reference sequence). This CDR3 is built from 13 residues. Trimming took 4 bases from V and 3 from J, leaving 6 bases between them. DNA for the CDR3: TGTGCCAGCAGCTCTACAGACACCGGGGAGCTGTTTTTT. It encodes CASSSTDTGELFF.

This chain links TRBV11-1 with TRBJ1-2; 10 nucleotides match TRBD1. Germline CDR1 is SGHAT and CDR2 is FQDESV (reference sequence). CDR3 size: 15 residues. V trimming: 8 bases; J trimming: 3 bases; junction bases outside the gene matches: 9. CDR3 protein: CASGTGVPPDYGYTF. In nucleotides, the CDR3 is TGTGCCAGCGGGACAGGGGTCCCTCCCGACTATGGCTACACCTTC.

The V gene is TRBV18, the J gene TRBJ1-1, with 7 bases matching TRBD1. V was clipped by 0 bases and J by 7 bases; unmatched bases: 8. Germline CDR1 reads KGHSH; CDR2 reads LQKENI. The CDR3 consists of 15 residues. CDR3 bases: TGTGCCAGCTCACCACCGGGCAGGGGGTTAGGTGAAGCTTTCTTT. Translated, it gives CASSPPGRGLGEAFF.

The CDR3 loop reads CASRTSGTSGRGAPDTQYF. The CDR3 DNA follows: TGTGCCAGCAGGACTTCGGGGACTAGCGGGAGAGGAGCGCCAGATACGCAGTATTTT. The chain employs TRBV7-9 and TRBJ2-3; the match to TRBD2 covers 14 bases. Germline loops: CDR1 SEHNR, CDR2 FQNEAQ (reference sequence). The CDR3 extends over 19 amino acids. Losses at the gene ends were 6 bases for V and 4 bases for J; bases not matched to a gene: 15.

The CDR3 sequence: CASNRVAGVSEFF. The CDR3 DNA reads TGTGCCAGCAACAGAGTAGCGGGAGTTTCCGAGTTCTTC. The gene calls are TRBV12-3 or TRBV12-4 and TRBJ2-1; 9 nucleotides align to TRBD2. The CDR3 spans 13 residues. The J segment lost 14 bases and the V segment lost 7 bases, leaving 12 bases of the junction unmatched.

V is TRBV13 and J is TRBJ2-5, with 8 bases lining up with TRBD2. Germline CDR1 is PRHDT and CDR2 is FYEKMQ (reference sequence). The CDR3 has 13 amino acids. V lost 5 bases to trimming and J lost 4 bases; unmatched junction nucleotides: 3. The DNA of the CDR3 is TGTGCCAGCAGCGTTAGCGGGATAGAGACCCAGTACTTC. The encoded protein is CASSVSGIETQYF.

This clone occurred once. The rearrangement links TRBV4-2 to TRBJ2-1; 7 nucleotides align to TRBD1. CDR1 is LGHNA, CDR2 YNFKEQ, per germline. V shed 4 bases, J shed 3 bases, and the junction held 3 bases outside the gene matches. The CDR3 spans 14 residues. CDR3 sequence: CASSLRQGYNEQFF. The CDR3 DNA is TGTGCCAGCAGCCTCCGACAGGGCTACAATGAGCAGTTCTTC.

The table lists this clone with a count of one. The chain uses TRBV10-3 and TRBJ2-1; no definite D call. The V end lost 3 bases, the J end lost 6 bases, and 6 bases lay between the germline ends. Looked up from germline, CDR1 is ENHRY and CDR2 is SYGVKD. The CDR3 sequence is 12 residues long. CDR3 residues: CAISETSNEQFF. The DNA of the CDR3 is TGTGCCATCAGTGAAACGAGCAATGAGCAGTTCTTC.

This clone occurred once. A much larger clone is a single base away; this may be a read error. The V call is TRBV28, the J call TRBJ2-7, with D unresolved. CDR3 length equals 13 residues. Per the germline V gene, CDR1 is MDHEN and CDR2 is SYDVKM. The CDR3 DNA follows: TGTACCAGTCGAGGCCTTCGGTCGTACGAGCAGTACTTC. Translated, it gives CTSRGLRSYEQYF.

This clone was detected once. The chain couples TRBV10-3 to TRBJ1-1, with D uncertain. The germline V gene has CDR1 ENHRY and CDR2 SYGVKD. The CDR3 runs to 15 residues. The V end was cut by 8 bases, the J end by 1 base, with 17 bases between. The CDR3, as DNA: TGTGCCATCGGTGCCAACGGGGAAGGGAACACTGAAGCTTTCTTT. This gives the protein CAIGANGEGNTEAFF.

The chain couples TRBV7-2 to TRBJ2-1; 8 bases agree with TRBD2. Germline CDR1 SGHTA, CDR2 FQGNSA. V trimming: 6 bases; J trimming: 7 bases; junction bases outside the gene matches: 8. This CDR3 has 14 residues. The CDR3 is CASSRAGAGNEQFF. For the CDR3, the DNA is TGTGCCAGCAGTAGAGCGGGAGCGGGAAATGAGCAGTTCTTC.

This clone was detected once. The J gene is TRBJ1-2, the V gene TRBV18, with 9 bases identical to TRBD1. The V and J ends lost 2 bases and 3 bases, in that order; junction bases with no gene match: 4. CDR3 length: 15 amino acids. Germline V gene sequence: CDR1 KGHSH, CDR2 LQKENI. This CDR3 is CASSPRTGVDYGYTF. DNA for the CDR3: TGTGCCAGCTCACCAAGGACAGGGGTGGACTATGGCTACACCTTC.

The chain recombines TRBV7-3 with TRBJ1-1; D gene uncertain. The germline CDR1 and CDR2 sequences are SGHTA and FQGTGA. V was pared by 5 bases and J by 0 bases, with 7 bases between. The length of the CDR3 is 13 residues. The DNA for the CDR3 is TGTGCCAGCAGCCCCGAGTTGAACACTGAAGCTTTCTTT. This translates into CASSPELNTEAFF.

This clone was counted a single time. The chain uses TRBV7-2 and TRBJ1-1; 8 bases agree with TRBD1. Germline values: CDR1 SGHTA, CDR2 FQGNSA. The CDR3 extends over 14 amino acids. The ends lost 6 bases at V and 1 base at J; junction bases unmatched: 4. The CDR3 coding sequence is TGTGCCAGCAGAATCGGGACAGGGAACACTGAAGCTTTCTTT. Protein sequence: CASRIGTGNTEAFF.

J is TRBJ1-1 and V is TRBV7-9, with D possibly TRBD1 on 5 matching bases. Trimming shortened V by 3 bases and J by 5 bases, and 10 bases separated the two germline ends. The length of the CDR3 is 13 residues. The germline CDR1 and CDR2 sequences are SEHNR and FQNEAQ (reference sequence). In DNA, the CDR3 is TGTGCCAGCAGCTTCGGGGGTACGACTGAAGCTTTCTTT. Amino acid sequence: CASSFGGTTEAFF.

The chain carries TRBV15 and TRBJ2-3; 7 nucleotides align to TRBD1. J was trimmed by 0 bases and V by 7 bases; bases with no gene match: 4. The CDR3 is 14 amino acids. CDR1 is LNHNV and CDR2 is YYDKDF in the germline V gene (reference sequence). CDR3 sequence (DNA): TGTGCCACCAAGCTGGGACAGAGCACAGATACGCAGTATTTT. Encoded protein: CATKLGQSTDTQYF.

The V gene is TRBV7-2, the J gene TRBJ1-5, with 7 bases matching TRBD1. V shed 5 bases and J 0 bases; nucleotides not matched to a gene: 10. CDR1 is SGHTA, CDR2 FQGNSA, per germline. The CDR3 contains 17 residues. The chain's CDR3 is CASSPWDSHDSNQPQHF. Here the CDR3 DNA reads TGTGCCAGCAGCCCTTGGGACAGCCACGATAGCAATCAGCCCCAGCATTTT.

V and J are TRBV30 and TRBJ2-2; 7 bases agree with TRBD1. V dropped 4 bases and J dropped 6; count of bases not matched to a gene: 11. CDR3 length: 15 amino acids. Germline lookup yields CDR1 GTSNPN and CDR2 SVGIG (reference sequence). CDR3 residues: CAWTPADRVAGELFF. The CDR3 DNA reads TGTGCCTGGACTCCCGCCGACAGGGTGGCCGGGGAGCTGTTTTTT.

The V call is TRBV12-5, the J call TRBJ1-1, with 9 bases identical to TRBD1. In germline, CDR1 is LGHNT, CDR2 FRNRAP. This CDR3 is 15 amino acids long. The V segment lost 3 bases and the J segment 0 bases; nucleotides outside the gene matches: 2. The CDR3, as DNA: TGTGCTAGTGGTTTCAACAGGGGGCTGAACACTGAAGCTTTCTTT. This gives the protein CASGFNRGLNTEAFF.

This clone was observed a handful of times. The genes are TRBV28 and TRBJ1-5; 9 bases line up with TRBD1. Germline values: CDR1 MDHEN, CDR2 SYDVKM. The V segment lost 10 bases and the J segment 3 bases; nucleotides outside the gene matches: 16. The CDR3 runs to 17 residues. The CDR3 is CATLGTSGTGYNQPQHF. In nucleotides, the CDR3 is TGTGCCACCCTAGGCACTTCCGGGACAGGGTACAATCAGCCCCAGCATTTT.

This CDR3 reads CASSRPDYAHIGNTIYF. CDR3 coding DNA: TGTGCCAGCAGCCGACCCGACTATGCGCACATCGGAAACACCATATATTTT. V gene TRBV11-3 combines with J gene TRBJ1-3; D gene uncertain. The CDR3 runs to 17 residues. The germline V gene has CDR1 SGHNT and CDR2 YENEEA. Trimming cost V 5 bases and J 4 bases, with 21 bases left between them.